The source of this T cell receptor (beta chain) is a study of blood T cell repertoires in COVID-19. Study as a whole: Whether acute or convalescent, the COVID-19 samples came from the United States, Italy and Spain. T cells, B-cell-depleted T cells, or PBMCs supplied cDNA or gDNA.

Generated by immunoSEQ multiplex PCR, the TCRdb table keeps only in-frame clones and is missing some. This table has a few hundred thousand clones, approximately 90% appearing once. The CDR3 is made up of 19 amino acids. Looked up from germline, CDR1 is LGHDT and CDR2 is YNNKEL (reference sequence). V was shortened by 1 base and J by 0 bases, with 16 bases between the two germline ends. This chain uses TRBV3-1 (or the pseudogene TRBV3-2) with TRBJ2-6; tentatively, D is TRBD1 (6 bases). Sequenced material: peripheral blood. This clonotype originated in a woman in her thirties who had recovered from COVID-19. In nucleotides, the CDR3 is TGTGCCAGCAGCCAAGCTACAGGGTTAGGGTACTCTGGGGCCAACGTCCTGACTTTC. Protein product: CASSQATGLGYSGANVLTF.